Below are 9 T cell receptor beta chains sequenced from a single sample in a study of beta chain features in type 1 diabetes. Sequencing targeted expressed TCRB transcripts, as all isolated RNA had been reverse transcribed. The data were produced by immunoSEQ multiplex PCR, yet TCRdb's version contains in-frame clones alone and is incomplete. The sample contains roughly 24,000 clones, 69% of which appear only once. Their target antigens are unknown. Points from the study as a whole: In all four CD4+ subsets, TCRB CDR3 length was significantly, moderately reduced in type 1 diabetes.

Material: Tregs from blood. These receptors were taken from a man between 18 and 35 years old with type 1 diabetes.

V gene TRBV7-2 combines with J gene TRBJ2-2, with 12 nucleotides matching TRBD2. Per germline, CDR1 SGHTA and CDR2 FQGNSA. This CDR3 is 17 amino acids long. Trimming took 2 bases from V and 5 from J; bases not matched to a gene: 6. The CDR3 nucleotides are TGTGCCAGCAGCTTATGGGGACTAGCGGGTGCGACCGGGGAGCTGTTTTTT. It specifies CASSLWGLAGATGELFF.

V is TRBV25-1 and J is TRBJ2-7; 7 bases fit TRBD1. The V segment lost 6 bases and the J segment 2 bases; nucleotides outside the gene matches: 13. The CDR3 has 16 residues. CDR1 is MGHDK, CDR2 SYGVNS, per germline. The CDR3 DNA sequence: TGTGCCAGCAGCGAGAACTACGGGACAGAGACCTACGAGCAGTACTTC. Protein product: CASSENYGTETYEQYF.

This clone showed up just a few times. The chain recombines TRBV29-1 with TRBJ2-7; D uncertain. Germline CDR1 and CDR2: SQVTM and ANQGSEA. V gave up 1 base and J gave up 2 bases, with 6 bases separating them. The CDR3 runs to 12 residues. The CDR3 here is CSVEGGTYEQYF. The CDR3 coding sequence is TGCAGCGTTGAAGGCGGAACCTACGAGCAGTACTTC.

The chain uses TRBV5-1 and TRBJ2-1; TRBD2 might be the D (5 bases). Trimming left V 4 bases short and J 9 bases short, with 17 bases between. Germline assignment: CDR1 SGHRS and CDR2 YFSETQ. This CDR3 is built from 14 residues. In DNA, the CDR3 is TGCGCCAGCAGCACCGGACTGCCCGGGGTTGAGCAGTTCTTC. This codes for CASSTGLPGVEQFF.

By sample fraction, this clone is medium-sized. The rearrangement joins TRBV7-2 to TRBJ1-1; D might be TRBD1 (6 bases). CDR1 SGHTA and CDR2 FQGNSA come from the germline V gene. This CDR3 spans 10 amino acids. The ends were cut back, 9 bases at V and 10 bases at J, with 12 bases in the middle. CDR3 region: CASGTILAFF. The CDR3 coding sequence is TGTGCCAGTGGGACAATTCTAGCTTTCTTT.

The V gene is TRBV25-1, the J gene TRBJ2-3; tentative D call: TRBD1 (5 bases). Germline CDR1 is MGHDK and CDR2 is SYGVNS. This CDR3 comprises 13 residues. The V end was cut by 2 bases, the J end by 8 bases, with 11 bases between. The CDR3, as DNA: TGTGCCAGCAGTGAAGCAGGGATCGGTACGCAGTATTTT. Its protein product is CASSEAGIGTQYF.

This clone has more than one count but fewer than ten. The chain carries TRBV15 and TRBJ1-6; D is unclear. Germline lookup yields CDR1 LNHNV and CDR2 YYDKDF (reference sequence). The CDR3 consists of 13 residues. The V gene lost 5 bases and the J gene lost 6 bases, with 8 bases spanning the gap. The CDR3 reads CATSGRRNSPLHF. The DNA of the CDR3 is TGTGCCACCAGCGGGAGGCGTAATTCACCCCTCCACTTT.

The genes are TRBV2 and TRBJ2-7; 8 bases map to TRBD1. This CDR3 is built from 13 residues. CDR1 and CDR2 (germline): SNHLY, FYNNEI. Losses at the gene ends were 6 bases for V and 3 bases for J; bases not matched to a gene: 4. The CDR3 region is CASRGTGVYEQYF. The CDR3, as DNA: TGTGCCAGCAGAGGGACAGGCGTCTACGAGCAGTACTTC.

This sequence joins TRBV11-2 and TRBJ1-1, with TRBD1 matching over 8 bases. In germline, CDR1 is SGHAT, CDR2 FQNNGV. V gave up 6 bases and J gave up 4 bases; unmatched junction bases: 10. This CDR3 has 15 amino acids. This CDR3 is CASSRTGHTATEAFF. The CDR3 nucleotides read TGTGCCAGCAGTCGGACAGGGCATACGGCCACTGAAGCTTTCTTT. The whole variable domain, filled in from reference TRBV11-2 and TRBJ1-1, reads EAGVAQSPRYKIIEKRQSVAFWCNPISGHATLYWYQQILGQGPKLLIQFQNNGVVDDSQLPKDRFSAERLKGVDSTLKIQPAKLEDSAVYLCASSRTGHTATEAFFGQGTRLTVV.